This T cell receptor (beta chain) comes out of a study of monozygotic twins with inflammatory bowel disease. On this clonotype itself: The antigen is unknown.

Study-level findings and limits: Especially with disease activity, IBD patients shared fewer clonotypes with others than healthy twins did. Varying immunosuppressive regimens may have increased patient repertoire variability.

Reprocessing the 5' RACE reads, TCRdb reports a single entry for every CDR3 protein and omits DNA. The sample table includes tens of thousands of distinct CDR3 sequences. This CDR3 has 15 residues. Germline V gene lookup returns CDR1 DFQATT and CDR2 SNEGSKA (reference sequence). The receptor's source is a human donor with ulcerative colitis or Crohn's disease, or a healthy co-twin of an affected twin (not recorded which). The sample consisted of blood. The chain joins TRBV20-1 to TRBJ2-7; the TRBD1 assignment by TCRdb is unverifiable without DNA. The CDR3 protein is CSASDYRVTNYEQYF.